Listed here is a single T cell receptor (beta chain). The CDR3 loop spans 13 amino acids. V gave up 8 bases and J gave up 3 bases, with 14 bases separating them. CDR1 WSHSY and CDR2 SAAADI come from the germline V gene. This record comes from a study of blood T cell repertoires in COVID-19. Across the whole study: Whether acute or convalescent, the COVID-19 samples came from the United States, Italy and Spain. Sources were T cells, B-cell-depleted T cells, or PBMCs; the material itself was cDNA or gDNA.

It was during active infection that Seattle patients were enrolled and then longitudinally followed. Original handling: Reference gene primer amplification in the assay estimated nucleated cell counts. Some clones are missing from TCRdb's copy, which holds only in-frame ones; the method was immunoSEQ multiplex PCR. V and J calls and clone size are copied from that table; D and trimming were computed from the DNA. This sample carries tens of thousands of clones, about 83% of them seen once, and the ten largest clones take around 16%. Input material: peripheral blood. The genes are TRBV10-2 and TRBJ2-7, with TRBD2 as a possible D gene (6 bases). This receptor was obtained from an older woman with COVID-19, enrolled during active disease. The chain's CDR3 is CASAPGGDYEQYF. CDR3 in DNA: TGCGCCAGCGCGCCCGGCGGGGACTACGAGCAGTACTTC.